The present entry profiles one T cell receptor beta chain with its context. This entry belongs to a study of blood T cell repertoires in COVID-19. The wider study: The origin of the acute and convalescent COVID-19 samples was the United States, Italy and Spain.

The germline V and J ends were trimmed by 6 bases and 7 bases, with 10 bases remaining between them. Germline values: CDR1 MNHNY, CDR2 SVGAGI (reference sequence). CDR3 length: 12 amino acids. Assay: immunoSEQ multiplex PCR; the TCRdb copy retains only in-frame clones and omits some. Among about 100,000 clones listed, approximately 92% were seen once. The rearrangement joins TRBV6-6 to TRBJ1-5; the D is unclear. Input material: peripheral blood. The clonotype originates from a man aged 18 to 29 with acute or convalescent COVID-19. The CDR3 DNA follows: TGTGCCAGCAGGGGCGCGGGGCAGCCCCAGCATTTT. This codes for CASRGAGQPQHF.